Listed here are 27 T cell receptor beta chains from one sample, sequenced in a study of blood T cell repertoires in COVID-19. Profiling relied on immunoSEQ multiplex PCR, and the TCRdb table lists in-frame clones only, not all of them. This sample has over 200,000 clones, with roughly 89% found just once. Sequenced input: PBMCs or T cells enriched from blood (not recorded which). The receptors shown here come from a woman aged 30 to 39 with acute COVID-19.

The chain joins TRBV12-3 or TRBV12-4 to TRBJ2-3; 7 nucleotides agree with TRBD1. V was pared by 8 bases and J by 3 bases, with 2 bases of the junction left unmatched. CDR3 length equals 12 residues. CDR3 amino acids: CASWGQTDTQYF. The CDR3 DNA sequence: TGTGCCAGCTGGGGACAGACAGATACGCAGTATTTT.

The V and J genes are TRBV7-6 and TRBJ2-3, with a weak D call TRBD2 (5 bases). This CDR3 comprises 15 residues. The V gene's germline CDR1 is SGHVS and CDR2 FNYEAQ. The V gene lost 4 bases and the J gene lost 0 bases, with 11 bases spanning the gap. The DNA for the CDR3 is TGTGCCAGCAGCTCGGACTTCTCTAGCACAGATACGCAGTATTTT. The encoded protein is CASSSDFSSTDTQYF.

The rearrangement joins TRBV5-4 to TRBJ1-4; D gene uncertain. CDR1 and CDR2 (germline): SGHNT, YYREEE (reference sequence). Trimming cost V 2 bases and J 3 bases, with 11 bases left between them. CDR3 length equals 15 residues. The CDR3 loop reads CASSFRTGANEKLFF. The CDR3 DNA follows: TGTGCCAGCAGCTTTAGAACCGGAGCTAATGAAAAACTGTTTTTT. The full variable domain, with the rest looked up from reference TRBV5-4 and TRBJ1-4, is ETGVTQSPTHLIKTRGQQVTLRCSSQSGHNTVSWYQQALGQGPQFIFQYYREEENGRGNFPPRFSGLQFPNYSSELNVNALELDDSALYLCASSFRTGANEKLFFGSGTQLSVL.

V gene TRBV5-5 combines with J gene TRBJ2-1; 7 bases are shared with TRBD2. The germline V gene encodes CDR1 SGHKS and CDR2 YYEKEE (reference sequence). V lost 4 bases, J lost 3 bases, and 7 bases stayed unmatched. This CDR3 region has 15 residues. CDR3 region: CASSPGTGGYNEQFF. CDR3 DNA: TGTGCCAGCAGCCCGGGGACGGGAGGCTACAATGAGCAGTTCTTC. Using reference TRBV5-5 and TRBJ2-1 for the parts outside the CDR3, the full variable domain is DAGVTQSPTHLIKTRGQQVTLRCSPISGHKSVSWYQQVLGQGPQFIFQYYEKEERGRGNFPDRFSARQFPNYSSELNVNALLLGDSALYLCASSPGTGGYNEQFFGPGTRLTVL.

The genes are TRBV15 and TRBJ1-5, with D maybe TRBD1 (5 bases). The V end was cut by 1 base, the J end by 6 bases, with 13 bases between. The CDR3 sequence is 15 residues long. Germline CDR1 and CDR2: LNHNV and YYDKDF (reference sequence). This CDR3 reads CATSRGQGGFQPQHF. The CDR3 DNA reads as TGTGCCACCAGCAGAGGGCAGGGCGGTTTTCAGCCCCAGCATTTT.

This clone was observed a single time. The chain carries TRBV5-1 and TRBJ1-2; a weak D match, TRBD1 (6 bases). Germline V gene lookup returns CDR1 SGHRS and CDR2 YFSETQ. The ends were cut back, 0 bases at V and 1 base at J, with 10 bases in the middle. This CDR3 is 15 amino acids long. As DNA, the CDR3 is TGCGCCAGCAGCTTGGGCCAGGGGAATAACTATGGCTACACCTTC. Protein: CASSLGQGNNYGYTF.

The rearrangement joins TRBV29-1 to TRBJ1-1, with 9 bases lining up with TRBD1. Trimming removed 5 bases from V and 5 bases from J; junction bases left unmatched: 15. The CDR3 contains 16 residues. Germline CDR1 and CDR2: SQVTM and ANQGSEA. CDR3 coding DNA: TGCAGCGTTCTTAGTCCCGGGACAGGGTTTAGGACTGAAGCTTTCTTT. It translates to CSVLSPGTGFRTEAFF.

The genes are TRBV24-1 and TRBJ2-1, with TRBD2 identical over 12 bases. The germline V gene encodes CDR1 KGHDR and CDR2 SFDVKD. This CDR3 has 15 residues. J lost 9 bases, V lost 4 bases, and 6 bases had no gene match. The DNA for the CDR3 is TGTGCCACCAGTGACGCTAGCGGGGGGGCCGGTGAGCAGTTCTTC. Translating gives CATSDASGGAGEQFF.

The chain employs TRBV5-1 and TRBJ2-3, with TRBD1 matching over 9 bases. V was pared by 0 bases and J by 0 bases, with 2 bases of the junction left unmatched. CDR3 size: 16 residues. Germline CDR1 SGHRS, CDR2 YFSETQ. The CDR3 region has the DNA TGCGCCAGCAGCTTGGGGGACAGGGATAGCACAGATACGCAGTATTTT. Its translation: CASSLGDRDSTDTQYF.

The chain uses TRBV5-4 and TRBJ2-3, with 7 bases fitting TRBD1. The V gene's germline CDR1 is SGHNT and CDR2 YYREEE (reference sequence). The CDR3 is made up of 15 amino acids. J gave up 6 bases and V 0 bases, and 7 bases lay outside the gene matches. In nucleotides, the CDR3 is TGTGCCAGCAGCTTGGACAGGGGACCGGGGGATACGCAGTATTTT. This sequence encodes CASSLDRGPGDTQYF.

This chain joins TRBV2 and TRBJ2-5, with a tentative D call TRBD2 (7 bases). The V gene lost 7 bases and the J gene lost 2 bases, with 20 bases spanning the gap. The CDR3 runs to 16 residues. In germline, CDR1 is SNHLY, CDR2 FYNNEI. This chain's CDR3 is CASTATSRGLQETQYF. In DNA form, the CDR3 reads TGTGCCAGCACCGCGACTAGCAGGGGATTACAAGAGACCCAGTACTTC.

This sequence joins TRBV7-3 and TRBJ2-3, with TRBD2 as a possible D gene (5 bases). The CDR3 totals 13 residues. CDR1 and CDR2 from the germline V gene are SGHTA and FQGTGA. V gave up 5 bases and J gave up 4 bases, with 10 bases separating them. CDR3 DNA: TGTGCCAGCAGCGCCGACGGGGCAGATACGCAGTATTTT. It yields the protein CASSADGADTQYF. Based on the CDR3 plus reference TRBV7-3 and TRBJ2-3, the full variable domain is GAGVSQTPSNKVTEKGKYVELRCDPISGHTALYWYRQSLGQGPEFLIYFQGTGAADDSGLPNDRFFAVRPEGSVSTLKIQRTERGDSAVYLCASSADGADTQYFGPGTRLTVL.

The chain combines TRBV6-6 with TRBJ2-7; possibly TRBD1 for D (6 bases). V lost 5 bases, J lost 3 bases, and 29 bases lay in between. From germline, CDR1 is MNHNY and CDR2 SVGAGI (reference sequence). The CDR3 loop spans 19 amino acids. CDR3 nucleotide sequence: TGTGCCAGCAGTCCCACGCCTTATACAGGGATCAATAGAGGCTACGAGCAGTACTTC. Its protein is CASSPTPYTGINRGYEQYF.

CDR3 amino acids: CASSLAVVESTYQPQHF. The CDR3 DNA follows: TGTGCCAGCAGCTTAGCGGTGGTGGAGTCGACTTATCAGCCCCAGCATTTT. The chain joins TRBV7-9 to TRBJ1-5; D remains unclear. Looked up from germline, CDR1 is SEHNR and CDR2 is FQNEAQ (reference sequence). This CDR3 has 17 amino acids. Between the trimmed V and J ends, which lost 0 bases and 5 bases, there was a span of 17 bases. Full variable domain (missing parts from reference TRBV7-9 and TRBJ1-5): DTGVSQNPRHKITKRGQNVTFRCDPISEHNRLYWYRQTLGQGPEFLTYFQNEAQLEKSRLLSDRFSAERPKGSFSTLEIQRTEQGDSAMYLCASSLAVVESTYQPQHFGDGTRLSIL.

The CDR3 coding sequence is TGTGCTAGTGGTTTGGCCCATCATGAAGCTTTCTTT. It is translated as CASGLAHHEAFF. This chain uses TRBV12-5 with TRBJ1-1; D unclear. Germline V lookup: CDR1 LGHNT, CDR2 FRNRAP. V shed 1 base and J shed 7 bases, with 7 bases lying between them. CDR3 length: 12 amino acids.

The CDR3 spells CASSEFRVNEKLFF. The CDR3 DNA is TGTGCCAGCAGTGAATTCAGGGTGAACGAAAAACTGTTTTTT. This chain joins TRBV2 and TRBJ1-4, with D maybe TRBD1 (5 bases). CDR3 length equals 14 residues. V gave up 2 bases and J gave up 8 bases, with 12 bases separating them. CDR1 SNHLY and CDR2 FYNNEI come from the germline V gene.

This chain links TRBV28 with TRBJ1-1; 7 nucleotides line up with TRBD1. Germline assignment: CDR1 MDHEN and CDR2 SYDVKM. The CDR3 has 13 amino acids. V shed 1 base and J 6 bases; nucleotides not matched to a gene: 2. The CDR3 region is CASSLFRGSEAFF. The CDR3 DNA sequence: TGTGCCAGCAGTTTATTCAGGGGGTCTGAAGCTTTCTTT. The full variable domain, completed using reference TRBV28 and TRBJ1-1, is DVKVTQSSRYLVKRTGEKVFLECVQDMDHENMFWYRQDPGLGLRLIYFSYDVKMKEKGDIPEGYSVSREKKERFSLILESASTNQTSMYLCASSLFRGSEAFFGQGTRLTVV.

This chain links TRBV19 with TRBJ2-7, with 9 bases fitting TRBD1. Germline CDR1 reads LNHDA; CDR2 reads SQIVND (reference sequence). With 4 bases clipped from V and 2 bases from J, the junction kept 12 bases outside the gene matches. The CDR3 has 17 amino acids. This CDR3 reads CASSTLPSQGAPYEQYF. DNA for the CDR3: TGTGCCAGTAGTACCCTTCCCTCACAGGGGGCCCCCTACGAGCAGTACTTC.

The V and J genes are TRBV7-2 and TRBJ2-2; the D gene is possibly TRBD2 (6 bases). V dropped 5 bases and J dropped 3 bases, with 10 bases sitting between them. Germline loops: CDR1 SGHTA, CDR2 FQGNSA. The CDR3 extends over 14 amino acids. As DNA, the CDR3 is TGTGCCAGCAGCCCTGGGGGGTACACCGGGGAGCTGTTTTTT. Amino acid sequence: CASSPGGYTGELFF. Full variable domain (rest looked up from reference TRBV7-2 and TRBJ2-2): GAGVSQSPSNKVTEKGKDVELRCDPISGHTALYWYRQSLGQGLEFLIYFQGNSAPDKSGLPSDRFSAERTGGSVSTLTIQRTQQEDSAVYLCASSPGGYTGELFFGEGSRLTVL.

This clone was seen a single time. The chain combines TRBV7-2 with TRBJ1-2, with 7 bases aligning to TRBD1. The CDR3 has 13 amino acids. The germline V gene has CDR1 SGHTA and CDR2 FQGNSA. V shed 3 bases, J shed 5 bases, and the junction held 3 bases outside the gene matches. The CDR3 here is CASSFGTDYGYTF. In DNA form, the CDR3 reads TGTGCCAGCAGCTTTGGGACAGATTATGGCTACACCTTC.

This chain connects TRBV5-1 to TRBJ1-1; D is perhaps TRBD1 (6 bases). The germline V gene has CDR1 SGHRS and CDR2 YFSETQ. V was trimmed by 4 bases and J by 6 bases, leaving 16 bases between them. The CDR3 runs 14 residues. CDR3 sequence (DNA): TGCGCCAGCAGCACAAACAGGGTCAGGGCTGAAGCTTTCTTT. It translates to CASSTNRVRAEAFF.

V usage is TRBV28 and J usage is TRBJ1-2; D remains ambiguous. Trimming removed 7 bases from V and 0 bases from J, with 9 bases in between. Germline CDR1 is MDHEN and CDR2 is SYDVKM. The CDR3 covers 13 residues. CDR3 sequence (DNA): TGTGCCAGCACCCCGACACCTAACTATGGCTACACCTTC. Translation gives CASTPTPNYGYTF.

The CDR3 DNA reads as TGTGCCAGCAGCTTAGGACGGGCTAGCGGACAAGAGACCCAGTACTTC. It specifies CASSLGRASGQETQYF. The J gene is TRBJ2-5, the V gene TRBV11-3; 7 nucleotides line up with TRBD2. There are 16 residues in the CDR3. From germline, CDR1 is SGHNT and CDR2 YENEEA. Trimming took 1 base from V and 2 from J; bases not matched to a gene: 7.

V and J are TRBV5-8 and TRBJ1-5; maybe TRBD1 (5 bases). V gave up 3 bases and J gave up 2 bases, with 12 bases separating them. Germline CDR1 reads SGHTS; CDR2 reads YDEGEE. The CDR3 spans 15 residues. The CDR3 region is CASSSRLGGNQPQHF. In DNA, the CDR3 is TGTGCCAGCAGCTCGCGCTTAGGGGGCAATCAGCCCCAGCATTTT.

This clone was seen a handful of times. In DNA form, the CDR3 reads TGTGCCAGCAGCTTAAATAACTACGAGCAGTACTTC. Translated: CASSLNNYEQYF. The chain couples TRBV7-9 to TRBJ2-7, with no clear D. Trimming left V 2 bases short and J 3 bases short, with 5 bases between. Germline lookup yields CDR1 SEHNR and CDR2 FQNEAQ (reference sequence). The CDR3 has 12 residues.

This clone appeared a single time. CDR3 bases: TGTGCCAGCAGCTTGGGGCACCCCTACGAGCAGTACTTC. This gives the protein CASSLGHPYEQYF. This rearrangement joins TRBV11-2 to TRBJ2-7, with D maybe TRBD1 (5 bases). The germline CDR1 and CDR2 sequences are SGHAT and FQNNGV. The CDR3 contains 13 residues. V dropped 3 bases and J dropped 2 bases, with 8 bases sitting between them.

V gene TRBV24-1 combines with J gene TRBJ2-2; 11 bases map to TRBD1. The CDR3 has 17 residues. The germline V gene has CDR1 KGHDR and CDR2 SFDVKD. The V and J ends lost 3 bases and 8 bases, in that order; junction bases with no gene match: 10. This chain's CDR3 is CATSDLHGTGGIGELFF. In DNA, the CDR3 is TGTGCCACCAGTGATCTTCACGGGACAGGGGGTATAGGGGAGCTGTTTTTT.